The rows below give T cell receptor beta chains drawn from one sample of a study of shared clonotypes between healthy human individuals. The data were produced by immunoSEQ multiplex PCR, yet TCRdb's version contains in-frame clones alone and is incomplete. In the table there are approximately 650,000 clones, around 95% of which are singletons. The specimen sequenced was naive CD8+ T cells sorted from blood. These receptors were collected from a woman aged 25-40 years in good health. The CDR3 runs from the conserved cysteine through the conserved F or W. The D gene is left open where the match is weak. Expanded clones are given a class, and other clones once, few, many or no size at all.

v_call	d_call	clone_size	j_call	cdr3_length	cdr3_nt	cdr3_aa
TRBV4-2	-	-	TRBJ1-1	14	TGTGCCACAAGGGGTAGTACGAGAACACCTGAAGCTTTCTTT	CATRGSTRTPEAFF
TRBV27	TRBD1	-	TRBJ2-1	14	TGTGCCAGCAGTTTATTCGGACAGGGTTATGAGCAGTTCTTC	CASSLFGQGYEQFF
TRBV5-6	TRBD2	-	TRBJ2-2	17	TGTGCCAGCAGCTTGAAGGGGCGGGAGCTGCACACCGGGGAGCTGTTTTTT	CASSLKGRELHTGELFF
TRBV7-9	TRBD2	-	TRBJ2-3	15	TGTGCCAGCACAGGCGGGAGGGAGCAAATAGATACGCAGTATTTT	CASTGGREQIDTQYF
TRBV4-1	TRBD1	-	TRBJ2-7	15	TGCGCCAGCAGCCAGAGACAGGGAATTTACTACGAGCAGTACTTC	CASSQRQGIYYEQYF
TRBV6-1	-	-	TRBJ2-2	19	TGTGCCAGCAGTGAAGCCACAGGCCCTATCCAGGGTAACACCGGGGAGCTGTTTTTT	CASSEATGPIQGNTGELFF
TRBV14	-	-	TRBJ2-3	14	TGTGCCAGCAGCCCTTTCGGGAGTCAGGATACGCAGTATTTT	CASSPFGSQDTQYF
TRBV2	-	-	TRBJ1-2	13	TGTGCCAGCAGTGAAGCAGGGGGTAGTGGCTACACCTTC	CASSEAGGSGYTF
TRBV27	-	-	TRBJ2-7	14	TGTGCCAGCAGTTTTGGCCGGAGCTCCTACGAGCAGTACTTC	CASSFGRSSYEQYF
TRBV28	-	-	TRBJ1-1	13	TGTGCCAGCAGTAAGAACCAGAACACTGAAGCTTTCTTT	CASSKNQNTEAFF
TRBV7-8	-	-	TRBJ2-3	14	TGTGCCAGCAGCTTGACTGGCTCCACAGATACGCAGTATTTT	CASSLTGSTDTQYF
TRBV27	-	-	TRBJ1-2	15	TGTGCCAGCAGTACAAACAGGGTCCTGTCCTATGGCTACACCTTC	CASSTNRVLSYGYTF
TRBV14	-	-	TRBJ1-3	15	TGTGCCAGCAGCCAAGACAACACCTCTGGAAACACCATATATTTT	CASSQDNTSGNTIYF
TRBV6-5	TRBD2	-	TRBJ2-5	16	TGTGCCAGCAGTTACAGGGCGGGAGAAGGGTTGGAGACCCAGTACTTC	CASSYRAGEGLETQYF
TRBV5-4	-	-	TRBJ2-7	10	TGTGCCAGCAGTACCTACGAGCAGTACTTC	CASSTYEQYF
TRBV4-2	-	-	TRBJ2-1	15	TGTGCCAGCAGCCCGTCACCGGGACTTGACAATGAGCAGTTCTTC	CASSPSPGLDNEQFF
TRBV5-1	-	once	TRBJ1-4	15	TGCGCCAGCAGCTTGTTCGGGCAAGCTAATGAAAAACTGTTTTTT	CASSLFGQANEKLFF
TRBV7-8	TRBD1	-	TRBJ2-7	18	TGTGCCAGCAGTACCCTGACACCGGGACAGGGGGGAGTCTACGAGCAGTACTTC	CASSTLTPGQGGVYEQYF
TRBV7-8	-	once	TRBJ2-5	15	TGTGCCAGCAGCATCGATGGGAGACTTCAAGAGACCCAGTACTTC	CASSIDGRLQETQYF
TRBV7-7	-	-	TRBJ2-7	13	TGTGCCAGCAGCCAAACTATCTCCTACGAGCAGTACTTC	CASSQTISYEQYF
TRBV27	-	-	TRBJ2-7	15	TGTGCCAGCAGTCCGGCAACAGGTCCTATCGGGGAGCAGTACTTC	CASSPATGPIGEQYF
TRBV5-6	-	-	TRBJ2-2	13	TGTGCCAGCAGCTTGTCTTACACCGGGGAGCTGTTTTTT	CASSLSYTGELFF
TRBV6-6	-	-	TRBJ1-2	12	TGTGCCAGCAGTTCCGGAGACTATGGCTACACCTTC	CASSSGDYGYTF
TRBV13	-	-	TRBJ2-7	13	TGTGCCAGCAGCTTAGCTCATACCTACGAGCAGTACTTC	CASSLAHTYEQYF
TRBV4-1	-	-	TRBJ1-5	15	TGCGCCAGCAGCCTACGGATCGGTCCCAATCAGCCCCAGCATTTT	CASSLRIGPNQPQHF
TRBV27	-	-	TRBJ1-1	17	TGTGCCAGCAGTACCACTACAGAGTATGAAATGAACACTGAAGCTTTCTTT	CASSTTTEYEMNTEAFF
TRBV9	-	-	TRBJ1-1	12	TGTGCCAGCAGCGTAGGAGTAGGTGAAGCTTTCTTT	CASSVGVGEAFF
TRBV9	TRBD2	-	TRBJ2-7	15	TGTGCCAGCAGCGTGGGTAGCGGGATCTCCTACGAGCAGTACTTC	CASSVGSGISYEQYF
TRBV28	TRBD2	-	TRBJ2-3	15	TGTGCCAGCAGCCTGGGACTAGCGTTGGTTGATACGCAGTATTTT	CASSLGLALVDTQYF
TRBV28	TRBD1	once	TRBJ1-5	15	TGTGCCAGCAGTTTGGCCAGGGGGCTGGGACAGCCCCAGCATTTT	CASSLARGLGQPQHF
TRBV29-1	-	-	TRBJ2-5	13	TGCAGCGTTGAAGGGGGGCTAGGAGAGACCCAGTACTTC	CSVEGGLGETQYF
TRBV5-4	TRBD1	-	TRBJ2-3	16	TGTGCCAGCAGCTTACGGGACAGGGGACGCACAGATACGCAGTATTTT	CASSLRDRGRTDTQYF
TRBV6-6	TRBD2	-	TRBJ2-7	14	TGTGCCAGCAGTTTCAGCGGGAGGGCTGGCGAGCAGTACTTC	CASSFSGRAGEQYF
TRBV7-9	TRBD2	-	TRBJ2-7	16	TGTGCCAGCAGCCACGGACTAGCGGGAGGGCCAAACGAGCAGTACTTC	CASSHGLAGGPNEQYF
TRBV7-8	TRBD1	-	TRBJ1-4	15	TGTGCCAGCAGCTTAAACGCAGGGGGCAGTGAAAAACTGTTTTTT	CASSLNAGGSEKLFF
TRBV27	TRBD2	-	TRBJ2-7	15	TGTGCCAGCAGTTTATCGGGGCGGGAGGGCTACGAGCAGTACTTC	CASSLSGREGYEQYF
TRBV6-5	TRBD2	-	TRBJ2-3	14	TGTGCCAGCAGTAGGACTAGCGCCACAGATACGCAGTATTTT	CASSRTSATDTQYF
TRBV9	-	few	TRBJ1-1	14	TGTGCCAGCAGCGTGCATGAGCGGGGGCTTGGAGCTTTCTTT	CASSVHERGLGAFF
TRBV4-1	TRBD1	-	TRBJ2-7	16	TGCGCCAGCAGCCACGACGACAGGGTGGCGTCCTACGAGCAGTACTTC	CASSHDDRVASYEQYF
TRBV7-9	-	-	TRBJ2-5	13	TGTGCCAGCAGCCCGACAGTCGATGAGACCCAGTACTTC	CASSPTVDETQYF
TRBV4-1	TRBD1	once	TRBJ2-2	18	TGCGCCAGCAGCCAAGGTTACAGGGGTATAGGGAACACCGGGGAGCTGTTTTTT	CASSQGYRGIGNTGELFF
TRBV30	TRBD2	-	TRBJ2-5	15	TGTGCCTGGAGTCTGGGATCCGGGACTAGGGGGGAGCAGTACTTC	CAWSLGSGTRGEQYF
TRBV5-6	TRBD1	-	TRBJ1-5	15	TGTGCCAGCAGCTTCGCGGGACAGGTTAATCAGCCCCAGCATTTT	CASSFAGQVNQPQHF
TRBV19	TRBD1	-	TRBJ1-1	14	TGTGCCAGTAGTAGGACAGGGGGCGGCACTGAAGCTTTCTTT	CASSRTGGGTEAFF
TRBV28	-	-	TRBJ1-2	12	TGTGCCAGCAGTTTGGGGAGTCATGGCTACACCTTC	CASSLGSHGYTF
TRBV6-1	TRBD1	-	TRBJ2-7	15	TGTGCCAGCAGTAGAGCCCGGGACAGTTCATACGAGCAGTACTTC	CASSRARDSSYEQYF
TRBV27	-	-	TRBJ1-1	14	TGTGCCAGCAGTGCCCGGTTCGCGAACACTGAAGCTTTCTTT	CASSARFANTEAFF
TRBV28	-	-	TRBJ1-2	13	TGTGCCAGCAAACTCAGGACAAGCTATGGCTACACCTTC	CASKLRTSYGYTF
TRBV27	-	-	TRBJ2-3	17	TGTGCCAGCAGTTCTGGGTGGGGGGACGCGGGAATGGATACGCAGTATTTT	CASSSGWGDAGMDTQYF
TRBV27	-	-	TRBJ2-1	16	TGTGCCAGCAGTTTGATTCCCCCGAACGCCTACAATGAGCAGTTCTTC	CASSLIPPNAYNEQFF
TRBV27	TRBD2	-	TRBJ2-7	13	TGTGCCAGTGGACTAGCGGGATCCTACGAGCAGTACTTC	CASGLAGSYEQYF
TRBV4-1	-	-	TRBJ2-1	17	TGCGCCAGCAGCCAATTTAGCGGAGATCACTCCTACAATGAGCAGTTCTTC	CASSQFSGDHSYNEQFF
TRBV28	-	-	TRBJ2-7	15	TGTGCCAGCAGTCCCCACAGGGGAGGACTGTACGAGCAGTACTTC	CASSPHRGGLYEQYF
TRBV2	TRBD1	-	TRBJ2-7	15	TGTGCCAGCGGACAGGCCCGCGGCCCAGGCTACGAGCAGTACTTC	CASGQARGPGYEQYF
TRBV27	-	-	TRBJ2-6	14	TGTGCCAGCAATACAGGGACAGGGGCCAACGTCCTGACTTTC	CASNTGTGANVLTF